This TCR beta chain was found in a study of T cells after posttransplantation cyclophosphamide. Study-level results: Donor CD8+ memory clones often dominated recipient blood repertoires at later times. Recipient CMV seropositivity and CMV reactivation strongly tracked TRB clonality. Skin or GI-infiltrating T cells shared few TRB sequences with blood.

CDR1 MNHEY and CDR2 SMNVEV come from the germline V gene (reference sequence). Between the trimmed V and J ends, which lost 10 bases and 2 bases, there was a span of 14 bases. The CDR3 has 14 amino acids. TCRdb's table, derived via immunoSEQ multiplex PCR, lists solely in-frame clones and lacks some. Of around 9,400 clones in the sample, roughly 90% are singletons; the top ten hold around 4%. Controls had myeloablative marrow grafts with methotrexate and calcineurin inhibitor, sampled at 1 year. On this clone itself: Its antigen is unidentified.

The specimen was PBMCs, collected 420 to 450 days after allogeneic stem cell transplant with calcineurin inhibitor and methotrexate. This receptor was taken from a male patient between 45 and 59 years old who received an allogeneic stem cell transplant from an unrelated donor, was CMV-positive, and had chronic GVHD only. T cells may partly derive from the graft donor. V and J are TRBV27 and TRBJ2-2; perhaps TRBD2 as D (5 bases). The CDR3 spells CATAPGLNTGELFF. The CDR3 nucleotides are TGTGCCACCGCCCCGGGATTAAACACCGGGGAGCTGTTTTTT.